This T cell receptor beta chain is from a study of T cell repertoires in cytomegalovirus infection. At the level of the study: Both a matching HLA type and CMV infection were indicated by public TCR beta signatures.

TCRdb fed the reads into MiXCR, producing one record per CDR3 protein. The table records approximately 500,000 distinct CDR3 sequences, more than 25% of them present only once. As for this clonotype: Its cognate antigen is unknown.

V lost 6 bases, J lost 3 bases, and 11 bases lay in between. The CDR3 loop spans 13 amino acids. Germline CDR1 reads LNHDA; CDR2 reads SQIVND (reference sequence). Study results and caveats: Identification of carriers of CMV plus the relevant HLA was performed using cumulative public TCR beta family frequency. Across the ex vivo response, the dominant clonotypes were HLA-C-restricted CMV-specific TCR beta clonotypes.

This chain joins TRBV19 and TRBJ1-2, with D unclear. Sequencing was carried out using PBMCs. The origin of this receptor is a human donor in good health (CMV status not recorded). Some clones in this sample may be carry-over from other donors' samples. CDR3 coding DNA: TGTGCCAGTAGCAAAACCGGGGACTATGGCTACACCTTC. Protein product: CASSKTGDYGYTF. Full variable domain (remainder filled in from reference TRBV19 and TRBJ1-2): DGGITQSPKYLFRKEGQNVTLSCEQNLNHDAMYWYRQDPGQGLRLIYYSQIVNDFQKGDIAEGYSVSREKKESFPLTVTSAQKNPTAFYLCASSKTGDYGYTFGSGTRLTVV.